This T cell receptor (beta chain) derives from a study of blood T cell repertoires in COVID-19. The wider study: There were acute and convalescent COVID-19 samples, and they came from the United States, Italy and Spain. T cells, B-cell-depleted T cells, or PBMCs provided the cDNA or gDNA that served as material.

Original analysis: It was from reference gene primer amplification that nucleated cell counts were estimated. The table came from immunoSEQ multiplex PCR; TCRdb's copy has only in-frame clones and leaves some out. V and J calls and clone size are copied from that table; D and trimming were computed from the DNA. Altogether 310,000 or so clones are present, roughly 83% being singletons, with the ten largest covering around 1.5%. The length of the CDR3 is 14 residues. V dropped 5 bases and J dropped 8 bases, with 15 bases sitting between them. Per the germline V gene, CDR1 is MDHEN and CDR2 is SYDVKM. The sample taken for sequencing was peripheral blood. The V call is TRBV28, the J call TRBJ1-4; D might be TRBD1 (5 bases). This receptor was identified in a woman aged 45-60 years with acute or convalescent COVID-19. CDR3 sequence: CASSPPGREEKLFF. DNA of the CDR3: TGTGCCAGCAGTCCCCCGGGGCGGGAAGAAAAACTGTTTTTT. Full variable domain (remainder filled in from reference TRBV28 and TRBJ1-4): DVKVTQSSRYLVKRTGEKVFLECVQDMDHENMFWYRQDPGLGLRLIYFSYDVKMKEKGDIPEGYSVSREKKERFSLILESASTNQTSMYLCASSPPGREEKLFFGSGTQLSVL.